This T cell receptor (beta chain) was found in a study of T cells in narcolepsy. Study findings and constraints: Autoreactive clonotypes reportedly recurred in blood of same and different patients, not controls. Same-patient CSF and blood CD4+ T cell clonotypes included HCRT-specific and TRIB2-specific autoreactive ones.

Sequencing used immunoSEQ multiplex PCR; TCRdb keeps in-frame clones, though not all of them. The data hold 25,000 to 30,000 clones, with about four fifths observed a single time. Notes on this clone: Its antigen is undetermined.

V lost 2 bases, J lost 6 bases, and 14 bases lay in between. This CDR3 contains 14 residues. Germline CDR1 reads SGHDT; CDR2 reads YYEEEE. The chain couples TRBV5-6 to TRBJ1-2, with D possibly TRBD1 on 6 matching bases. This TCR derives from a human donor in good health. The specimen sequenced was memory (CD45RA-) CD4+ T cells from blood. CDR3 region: CASSFVTGSDGYTF. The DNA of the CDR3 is TGTGCCAGCAGCTTCGTAACAGGGAGTGATGGCTACACCTTC. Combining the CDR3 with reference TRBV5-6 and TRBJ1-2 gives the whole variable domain DAGVTQSPTHLIKTRGQQVTLRCSPKSGHDTVSWYQQALGQGPQFIFQYYEEEERQRGNFPDRFSGHQFPNYSSELNVNALLLGDSALYLCASSFVTGSDGYTFGSGTRLTVV.